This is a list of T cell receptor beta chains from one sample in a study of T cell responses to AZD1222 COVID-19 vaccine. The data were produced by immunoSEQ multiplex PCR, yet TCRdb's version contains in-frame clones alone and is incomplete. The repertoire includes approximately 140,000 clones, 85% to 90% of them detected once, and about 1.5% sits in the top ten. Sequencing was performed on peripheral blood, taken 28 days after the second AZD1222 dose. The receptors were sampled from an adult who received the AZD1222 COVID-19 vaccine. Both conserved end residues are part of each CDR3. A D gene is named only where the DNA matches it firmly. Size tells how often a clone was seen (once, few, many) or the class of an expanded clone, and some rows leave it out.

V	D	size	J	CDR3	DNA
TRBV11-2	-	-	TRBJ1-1	CASSIQVRGYSIPPEAFF	TGTGCCAGCAGCATCCAAGTCAGGGGTTATTCCATTCCCCCGGAGGCTTTCTTT
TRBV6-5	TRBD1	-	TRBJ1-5	CASSRDRPDNQPQHF	TGTGCCAGCAGTAGGGACAGGCCTGACAATCAGCCCCAGCATTTT
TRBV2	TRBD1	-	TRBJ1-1	CASNTQQGAGRFGAFF	TGTGCCAGCAACACCCAGCAGGGGGCCGGTCGTTTCGGTGCTTTCTTT
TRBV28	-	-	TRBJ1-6	CASSGKSSYNSPLHF	TGTGCCAGCAGTGGCAAGAGCTCCTATAATTCACCCCTCCACTTT
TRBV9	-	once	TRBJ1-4	CASNRDGATNEKLFF	TGTGCCAGCAACAGGGATGGGGCAACTAATGAAAAACTGTTTTTT
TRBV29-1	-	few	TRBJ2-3	CSVEKEGQQDTQYF	TGCAGCGTTGAAAAGGAAGGACAGCAAGATACGCAGTATTTT
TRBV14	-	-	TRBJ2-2	CASSQVSTGELFF	TGTGCCAGCAGCCAAGTTTCCACCGGGGAGCTGTTTTTT
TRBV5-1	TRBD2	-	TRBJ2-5	CASSSGLAGVQETQYF	TGCGCCAGCAGCTCTGGACTAGCGGGGGTCCAAGAGACCCAGTACTTC
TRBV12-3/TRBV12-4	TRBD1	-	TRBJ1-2	CASRSTGNYGYTF	TGTGCCAGCAGGTCGACAGGGAACTATGGCTACACCTTC
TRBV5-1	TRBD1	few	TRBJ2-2	CASSPIQGAGGELFF	TGCGCCAGCAGCCCCATACAGGGGGCGGGCGGGGAGCTGTTTTTT
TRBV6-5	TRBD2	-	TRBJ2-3	CASSPSGGRADTQYF	TGTGCCAGCAGTCCTTCGGGGGGGCGGGCAGATACGCAGTATTTT
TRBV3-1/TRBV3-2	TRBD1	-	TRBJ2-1	CASSQGRGQGLNEQFF	TGTGCCAGCAGCCAGGGCCGGGGACAGGGGCTCAATGAGCAGTTCTTC
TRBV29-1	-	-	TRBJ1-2	CSVGGGYTF	TGCAGCGTCGGAGGTGGCTACACCTTC
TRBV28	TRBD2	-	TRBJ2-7	CASRTSGRALYEQYF	TGTGCCAGTAGGACTAGCGGGAGGGCCCTCTACGAGCAGTACTTC
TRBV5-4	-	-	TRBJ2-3	CASSPRITDTQYF	TGTGCCAGCAGTCCACGGATCACAGATACGCAGTATTTT
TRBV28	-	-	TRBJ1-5	CASSLGGANHNQPQHF	TGTGCCAGCAGTTTAGGGGGGGCTAATCACAATCAGCCCCAGCATTTT
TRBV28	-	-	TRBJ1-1	CASIGNTEAFF	TGTGCCAGCATTGGCAACACTGAAGCTTTCTTT
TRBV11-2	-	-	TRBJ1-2	CASSPQPTFNYGYTF	TGTGCCAGCAGCCCTCAACCGACATTTAACTATGGCTACACCTTC
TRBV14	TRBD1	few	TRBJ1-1	CASSQGQGSWGEAFF	TGTGCCAGCAGCCAAGGACAGGGATCTTGGGGTGAAGCTTTCTTT